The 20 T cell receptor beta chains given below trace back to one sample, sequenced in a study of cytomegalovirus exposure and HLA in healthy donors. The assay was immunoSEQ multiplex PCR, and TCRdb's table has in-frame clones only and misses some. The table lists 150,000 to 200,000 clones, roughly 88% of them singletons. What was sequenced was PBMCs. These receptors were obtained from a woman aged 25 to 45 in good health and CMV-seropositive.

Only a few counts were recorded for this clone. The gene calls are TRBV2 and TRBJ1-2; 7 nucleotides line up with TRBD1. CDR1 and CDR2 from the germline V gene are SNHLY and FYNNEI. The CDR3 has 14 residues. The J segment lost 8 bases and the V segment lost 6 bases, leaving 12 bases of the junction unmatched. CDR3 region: CASSPGQAGGGYTF. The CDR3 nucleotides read TGTGCCAGCAGCCCCGGACAGGCGGGTGGGGGCTACACCTTC.

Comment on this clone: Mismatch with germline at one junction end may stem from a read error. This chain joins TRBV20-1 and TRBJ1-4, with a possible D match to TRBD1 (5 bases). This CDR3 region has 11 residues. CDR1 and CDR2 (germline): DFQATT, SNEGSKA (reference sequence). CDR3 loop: CSASHGGNLLF. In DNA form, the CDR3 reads TGCAGTGCTAGTCATGGGGGGAACCTTCTTTTT.

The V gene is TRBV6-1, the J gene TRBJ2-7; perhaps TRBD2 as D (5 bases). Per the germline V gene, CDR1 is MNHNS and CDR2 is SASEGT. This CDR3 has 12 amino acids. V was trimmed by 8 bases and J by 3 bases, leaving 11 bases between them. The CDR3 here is CASSIGDYEQYF. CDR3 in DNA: TGTGCCAGCTCAATCGGGGACTACGAGCAGTACTTC.

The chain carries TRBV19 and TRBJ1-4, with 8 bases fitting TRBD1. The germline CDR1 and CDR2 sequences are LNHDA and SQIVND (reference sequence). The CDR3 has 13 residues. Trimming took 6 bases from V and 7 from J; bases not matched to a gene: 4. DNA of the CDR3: TGTGCCAGTAGAGGACAGGGCTTTGAAAAACTGTTTTTT. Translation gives CASRGQGFEKLFF.

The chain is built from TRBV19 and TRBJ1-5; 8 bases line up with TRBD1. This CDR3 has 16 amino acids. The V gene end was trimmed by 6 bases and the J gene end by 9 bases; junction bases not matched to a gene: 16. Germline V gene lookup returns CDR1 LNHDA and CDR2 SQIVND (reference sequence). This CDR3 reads CASSHGRDRLFSPQHF. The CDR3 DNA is TGTGCCAGTAGCCATGGCCGGGACAGGCTCTTCTCGCCCCAGCATTTT.

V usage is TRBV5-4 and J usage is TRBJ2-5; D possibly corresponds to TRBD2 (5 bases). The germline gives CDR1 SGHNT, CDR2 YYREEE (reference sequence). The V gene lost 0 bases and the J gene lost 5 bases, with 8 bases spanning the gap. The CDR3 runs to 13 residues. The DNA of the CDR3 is TGTGCCAGCAGCTTGGACCCGGGGGAGACCCAGTACTTC. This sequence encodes CASSLDPGETQYF.

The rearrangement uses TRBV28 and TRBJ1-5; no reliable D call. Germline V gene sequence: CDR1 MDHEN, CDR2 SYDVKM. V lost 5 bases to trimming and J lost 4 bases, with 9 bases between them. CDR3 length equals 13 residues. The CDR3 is CASSPPNNQPQHF. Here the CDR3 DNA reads TGTGCCAGCAGTCCCCCCAATAATCAGCCCCAGCATTTT.

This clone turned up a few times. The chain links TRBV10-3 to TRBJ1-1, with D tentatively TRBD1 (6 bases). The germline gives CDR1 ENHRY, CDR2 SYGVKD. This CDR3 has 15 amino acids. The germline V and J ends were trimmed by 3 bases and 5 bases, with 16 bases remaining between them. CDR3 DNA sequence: TGTGCCATCAGTGACTCGGGCAGGGGAGGGACTGAAGCTTTCTTT. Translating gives CAISDSGRGGTEAFF.

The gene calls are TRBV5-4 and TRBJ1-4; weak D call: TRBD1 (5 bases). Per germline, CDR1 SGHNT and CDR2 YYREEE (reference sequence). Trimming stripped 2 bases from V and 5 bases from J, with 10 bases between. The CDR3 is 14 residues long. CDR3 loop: CASSLDSRNEKLFF. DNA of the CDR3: TGTGCCAGCAGCTTAGACAGCAGAAATGAAAAACTGTTTTTT.

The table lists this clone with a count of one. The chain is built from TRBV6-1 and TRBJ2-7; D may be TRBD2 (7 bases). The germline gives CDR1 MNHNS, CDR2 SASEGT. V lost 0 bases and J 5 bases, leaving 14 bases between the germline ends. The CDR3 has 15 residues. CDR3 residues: CASSEAGGRWDEQYF. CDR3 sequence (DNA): TGTGCCAGCAGTGAAGCGGGGGGGCGCTGGGACGAGCAGTACTTC.

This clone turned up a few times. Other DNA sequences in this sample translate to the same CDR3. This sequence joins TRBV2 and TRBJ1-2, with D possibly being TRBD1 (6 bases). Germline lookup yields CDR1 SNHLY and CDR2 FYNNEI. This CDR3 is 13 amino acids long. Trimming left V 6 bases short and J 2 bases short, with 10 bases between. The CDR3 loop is CASSRTENYGYTF. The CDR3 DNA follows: TGTGCCAGCAGCCGGACAGAAAACTATGGCTACACCTTC. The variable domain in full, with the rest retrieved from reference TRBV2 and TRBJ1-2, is EPEVTQTPSHQVTQMGQEVILRCVPISNHLYFYWYRQILGQKVEFLVSFYNNEISEKSEIFDDQFSVERPDGSNFTLKIRSTKLEDSAMYFCASSRTENYGYTFGSGTRLTVV.

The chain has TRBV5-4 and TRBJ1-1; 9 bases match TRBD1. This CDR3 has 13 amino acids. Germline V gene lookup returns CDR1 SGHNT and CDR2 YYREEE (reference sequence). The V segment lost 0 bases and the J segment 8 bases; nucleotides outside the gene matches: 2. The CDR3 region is CASSLGGTGEAFF. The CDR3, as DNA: TGTGCCAGCAGCTTGGGGGGGACAGGGGAAGCTTTCTTT.

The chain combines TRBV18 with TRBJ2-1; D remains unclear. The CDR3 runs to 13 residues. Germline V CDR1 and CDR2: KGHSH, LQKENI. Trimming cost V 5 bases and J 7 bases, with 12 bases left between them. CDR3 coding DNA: TGTGCCAGCTCAGAGCGACGCAAGAATGAGCAGTTCTTC. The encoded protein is CASSERRKNEQFF.

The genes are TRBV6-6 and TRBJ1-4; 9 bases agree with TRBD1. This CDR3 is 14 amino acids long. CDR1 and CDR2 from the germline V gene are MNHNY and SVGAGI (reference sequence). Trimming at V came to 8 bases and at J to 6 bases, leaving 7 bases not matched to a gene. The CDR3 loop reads CASHRRQGDEKLFF. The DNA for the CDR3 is TGTGCCAGCCATAGGAGACAGGGGGATGAAAAACTGTTTTTT.

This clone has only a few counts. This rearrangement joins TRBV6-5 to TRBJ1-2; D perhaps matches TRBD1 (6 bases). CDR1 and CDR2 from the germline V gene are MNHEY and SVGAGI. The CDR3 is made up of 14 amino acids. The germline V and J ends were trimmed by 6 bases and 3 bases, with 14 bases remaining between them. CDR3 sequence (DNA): TGTGCCAGCAGAGAGTTACAGGGAGACTATGGCTACACCTTC. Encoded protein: CASRELQGDYGYTF.

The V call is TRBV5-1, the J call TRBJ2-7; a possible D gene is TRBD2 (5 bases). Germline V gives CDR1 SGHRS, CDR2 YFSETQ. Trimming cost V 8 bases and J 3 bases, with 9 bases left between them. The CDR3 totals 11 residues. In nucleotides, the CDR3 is TGCGCCAGTTGGAGCGGCTACGAGCAGTACTTC. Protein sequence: CASWSGYEQYF.

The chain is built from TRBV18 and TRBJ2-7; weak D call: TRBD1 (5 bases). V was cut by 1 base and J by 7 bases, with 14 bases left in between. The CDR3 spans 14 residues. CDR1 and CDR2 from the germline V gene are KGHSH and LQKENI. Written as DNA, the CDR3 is TGTGCCAGCTCACCACTAAAGGGGATGGGGGAGCAGTACTTC. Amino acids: CASSPLKGMGEQYF.

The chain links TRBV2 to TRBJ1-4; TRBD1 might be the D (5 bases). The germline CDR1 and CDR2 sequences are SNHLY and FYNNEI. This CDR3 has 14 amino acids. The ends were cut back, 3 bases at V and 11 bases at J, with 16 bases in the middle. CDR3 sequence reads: CASSEGQGGEKLFF. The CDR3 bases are TGTGCCAGCAGTGAGGGCCAGGGCGGTGAGAAACTGTTTTTT. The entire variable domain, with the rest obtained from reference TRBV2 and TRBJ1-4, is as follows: EPEVTQTPSHQVTQMGQEVILRCVPISNHLYFYWYRQILGQKVEFLVSFYNNEISEKSEIFDDQFSVERPDGSNFTLKIRSTKLEDSAMYFCASSEGQGGEKLFFGSGTQLSVL.

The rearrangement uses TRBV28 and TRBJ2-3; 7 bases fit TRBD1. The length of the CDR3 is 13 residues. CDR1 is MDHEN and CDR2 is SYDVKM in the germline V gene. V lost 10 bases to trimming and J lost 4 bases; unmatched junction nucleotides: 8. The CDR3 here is CATTTGNPDTQYF. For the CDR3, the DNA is TGTGCCACCACGACAGGGAACCCAGATACGCAGTATTTT. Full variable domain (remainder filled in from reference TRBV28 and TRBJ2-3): DVKVTQSSRYLVKRTGEKVFLECVQDMDHENMFWYRQDPGLGLRLIYFSYDVKMKEKGDIPEGYSVSREKKERFSLILESASTNQTSMYLCATTTGNPDTQYFGPGTRLTVL.

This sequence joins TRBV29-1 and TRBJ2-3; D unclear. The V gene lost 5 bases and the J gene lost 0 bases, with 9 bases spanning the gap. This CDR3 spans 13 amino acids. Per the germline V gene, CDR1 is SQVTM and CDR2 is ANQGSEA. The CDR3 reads CSVNGPSTDTQYF. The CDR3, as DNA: TGCAGCGTTAATGGGCCTAGCACAGATACGCAGTATTTT.